This T cell receptor beta chain was sequenced during a study of cytotoxic CD8 clonotypes in ibrutinib-treated CLL. Study-level information: Patients: some 11 relapsed/refractory, approximately 14 treatment-naive, 17 to 18 IGHV unmutated. Among patients, roughly 25 responded partially and 2 completely; around 15 then stayed remitted and around twelve progressed after median approximately 72 months. Overall study findings and caveats: Clonality correlated strongly with circulating CD8+ T cells and exceeded age-matched healthy donors at baseline.

The intended depth for sequencing was 1 in 200,000 to 1 in 1 million T cells. Using immunoSEQ multiplex PCR, the repertoire was profiled, and TCRdb retains in-frame clones only, with some absent. The data contain 200,000 to 250,000 clones, more than 65% of them seen just once; the ten biggest clones take up 5.5% to 7%. The CDR3 totals 14 residues. V was cut by 3 bases and J by 10 bases, with 21 bases left in between. Germline V gene lookup returns CDR1 GTSNPN and CDR2 SVGIG (reference sequence). As regards this clone: Its target is not known.

V gene TRBV30 combines with J gene TRBJ1-1; no definite D call. The clonotype comes from a human donor with chronic lymphocytic leukemia. This material consisted of PBMCs, taken after 12 months of ibrutinib treatment. This CDR3 is CAWSVAASRVGAFF. The CDR3 bases are TGTGCCTGGAGCGTTGCAGCATCAAGGGTGGGAGCTTTCTTT.